This note documents a single T cell receptor (beta chain) sequence. What it recognizes is unknown. Libraries were prepared by immunoSEQ multiplex PCR; TCRdb keeps only in-frame clonotypes and omits some of them. This sample has about 1,900 clones, with almost 90% found just once. This sample is part of a study of chemoradiotherapy in HPV16-positive cancers. Whole-study findings and limits: During treatment, candidate HPV-specific clones and E7-related motifs expanded in tumor.

The ends lost 5 bases at V and 1 base at J; junction bases unmatched: 11. Looked up from germline, CDR1 is SGHNT and CDR2 is YYREEE (reference sequence). The CDR3 length is 17 residues. This sequence originates from a human donor with HPV-associated anogenital cancer. The chain combines TRBV5-4 with TRBJ1-2, with TRBD1 matching over 10 bases. The specimen was tumor tissue, collected from a patient who underwent chemoradiotherapy. CDR3 residues: CASRPGTGARYNYGYTF. CDR3 nucleotide sequence: TGTGCCAGCAGACCAGGGACAGGGGCGAGGTATAACTATGGCTACACCTTC.